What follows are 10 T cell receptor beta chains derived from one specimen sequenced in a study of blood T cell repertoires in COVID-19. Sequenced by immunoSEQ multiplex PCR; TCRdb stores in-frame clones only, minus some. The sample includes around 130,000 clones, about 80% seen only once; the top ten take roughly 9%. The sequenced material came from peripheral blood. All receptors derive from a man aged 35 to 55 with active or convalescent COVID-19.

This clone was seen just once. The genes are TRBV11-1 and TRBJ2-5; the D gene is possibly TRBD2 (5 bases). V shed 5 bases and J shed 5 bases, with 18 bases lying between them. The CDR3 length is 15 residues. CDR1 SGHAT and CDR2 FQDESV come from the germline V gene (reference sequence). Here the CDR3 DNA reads TGTGCCAGCAGCCTACCTTGGGCGGGTGAGGAGACCCAGTACTTC. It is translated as CASSLPWAGEETQYF. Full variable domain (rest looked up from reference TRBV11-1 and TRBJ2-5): EAEVAQSPRYKITEKSQAVAFWCDPISGHATLYWYRQILGQGPELLVQFQDESVVDDSQLPKDRFSAERLKGVDSTLKIQPAELGDSAMYLCASSLPWAGEETQYFGPGTRLLVL.

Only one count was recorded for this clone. CDR3 in amino acids: CASSLRGGTEAFF. CDR3 DNA sequence: TGTGCCAGCAGCTTAAGGGGAGGCACTGAAGCTTTCTTT. The V and J genes are TRBV11-3 and TRBJ1-1; perhaps TRBD1 as D (5 bases). Per germline, CDR1 SGHNT and CDR2 YENEEA. This CDR3 contains 13 residues. Trimming shortened V by 2 bases and J by 4 bases, and 8 bases separated the two germline ends.

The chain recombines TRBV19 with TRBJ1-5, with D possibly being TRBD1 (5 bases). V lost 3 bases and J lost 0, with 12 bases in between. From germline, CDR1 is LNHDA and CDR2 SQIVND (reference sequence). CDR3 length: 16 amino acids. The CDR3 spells CASSMVIQGSNQPQHF. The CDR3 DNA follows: TGTGCCAGTAGTATGGTCATTCAGGGTAGCAATCAGCCCCAGCATTTT.

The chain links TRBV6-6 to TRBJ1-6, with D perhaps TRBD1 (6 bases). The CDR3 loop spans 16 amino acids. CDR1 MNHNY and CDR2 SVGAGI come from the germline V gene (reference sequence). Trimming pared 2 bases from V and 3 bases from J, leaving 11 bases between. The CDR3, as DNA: TGTGCCAGCAGTTACCGGACAGTTATCTATAATTCACCCCTCCACTTT. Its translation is CASSYRTVIYNSPLHF.

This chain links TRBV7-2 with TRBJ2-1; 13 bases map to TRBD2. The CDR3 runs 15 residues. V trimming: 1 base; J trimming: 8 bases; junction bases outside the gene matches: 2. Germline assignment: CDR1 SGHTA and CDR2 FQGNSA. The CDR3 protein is CASSLGLAGGYEQFF. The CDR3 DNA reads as TGTGCCAGCAGCTTAGGACTAGCGGGGGGTTATGAGCAGTTCTTC.

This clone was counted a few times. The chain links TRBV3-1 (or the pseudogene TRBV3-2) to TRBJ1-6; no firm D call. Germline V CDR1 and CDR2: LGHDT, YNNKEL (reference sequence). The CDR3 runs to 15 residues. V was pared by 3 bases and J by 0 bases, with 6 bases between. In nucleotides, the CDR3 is TGTGCCAGCAGCCATGGGAGCTCCTATAATTCACCCCTCCACTTT. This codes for CASSHGSSYNSPLHF.

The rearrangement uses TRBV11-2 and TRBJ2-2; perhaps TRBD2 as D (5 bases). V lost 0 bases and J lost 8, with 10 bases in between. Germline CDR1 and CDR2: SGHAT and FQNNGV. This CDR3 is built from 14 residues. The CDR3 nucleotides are TGTGCCAGCAGCTTAGATACCCTAGCTGGGGAGCTGTTTTTT. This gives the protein CASSLDTLAGELFF.

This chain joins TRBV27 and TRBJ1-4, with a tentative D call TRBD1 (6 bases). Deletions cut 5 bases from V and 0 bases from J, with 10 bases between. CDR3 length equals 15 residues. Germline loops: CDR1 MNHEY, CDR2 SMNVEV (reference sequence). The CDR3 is CASSPRGTTNEKLFF. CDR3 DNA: TGTGCCAGCAGTCCAAGGGGGACAACTAATGAAAAACTGTTTTTT. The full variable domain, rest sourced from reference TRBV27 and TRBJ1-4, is EAQVTQNPRYLITVTGKKLTVTCSQNMNHEYMSWYRQDPGLGLRQIYYSMNVEVTDKGDVPEGYKVSRKEKRNFPLILESPSPNQTSLYFCASSPRGTTNEKLFFGSGTQLSVL.

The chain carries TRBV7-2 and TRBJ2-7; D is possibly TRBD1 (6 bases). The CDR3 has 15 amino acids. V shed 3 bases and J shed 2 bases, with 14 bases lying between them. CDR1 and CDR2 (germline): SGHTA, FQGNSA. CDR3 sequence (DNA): TGTGCCAGCAGCTTGTCCGGGACATTCACCTACGAGCAGTACTTC. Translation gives CASSLSGTFTYEQYF.

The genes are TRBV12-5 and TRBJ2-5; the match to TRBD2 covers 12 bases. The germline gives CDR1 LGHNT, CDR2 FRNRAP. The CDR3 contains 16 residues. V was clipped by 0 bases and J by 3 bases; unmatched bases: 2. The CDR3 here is CASGLVRLAGEETQYF. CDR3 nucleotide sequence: TGTGCTAGTGGTTTGGTTAGACTAGCGGGGGAAGAGACCCAGTACTTC.